This T cell receptor beta chain was observed in a study of blood T cell repertoires in COVID-19. Overall study: Donors in the United States, Italy and Spain gave samples during acute or convalescent COVID-19. PBMCs, B-cell-depleted T cells, or T cells provided the cDNA or gDNA that made up the material.

CDR1 is SGHTA and CDR2 is FQGNSA in the germline V gene. With V trimmed by 5 bases and J by 3 bases, 6 bases remained unmatched. The length of the CDR3 is 15 residues. Some clones are missing from TCRdb's copy, which holds only in-frame ones; the method was immunoSEQ multiplex PCR. The sample yields 70,000 or so clones, about 92% seen once. The TCR was taken from a human donor in a cohort sampled during active COVID-19. The chain employs TRBV7-2 and TRBJ2-7; 11 bases agree with TRBD2. Source material: peripheral blood. The CDR3 bases are TGTGCCAGCAGCACAACTAGCGGGAGTAGCTACGAGCAGTACTTC. As protein: CASSTTSGSSYEQYF.